This T cell receptor (beta chain) appears in the sequencing data of a study of T cells in Graves' hyperthyroidism and ophthalmopathy. Overall study results and limits: In validation, the model predicted ophthalmopathy. These predictions came a median roughly 6.5 months before onset. Separation of ophthalmopathy from stable hyperthyroidism was achieved by a 13 V-J model.

Absent ophthalmopathy progression within 18 months defined stable Graves' hyperthyroidism. RNA transcripts gave rise to amplified TCR beta CDR3 regions. First-round RT-PCR targeting the TCR CDR3 was performed with the HTBI primer set. TCRdb processed the multiplex PCR reads anew with MiXCR; each CDR3 protein has one entry. The sample holds some 770,000 distinct CDR3 sequences, 15% to 20% seen once. At least ten counts were recorded for this clonotype. Its target is unknown. The material sequenced was blood. The sequence came from a man between 18 and 29 years old with Graves' hyperthyroidism.

The CDR3 coding sequence is TGTGCCAGCAGCTTACTGTCCGCTTCGGAGACCCAGTACTTC. It yields the protein CASSLLSASETQYF. The V gene is TRBV7-9, the J gene TRBJ2-5, with D hard to call. Germline CDR1 SEHNR, CDR2 FQNEAQ (reference sequence). This CDR3 spans 14 amino acids. The V gene lost 2 bases and the J gene lost 5 bases, with 12 bases spanning the gap.